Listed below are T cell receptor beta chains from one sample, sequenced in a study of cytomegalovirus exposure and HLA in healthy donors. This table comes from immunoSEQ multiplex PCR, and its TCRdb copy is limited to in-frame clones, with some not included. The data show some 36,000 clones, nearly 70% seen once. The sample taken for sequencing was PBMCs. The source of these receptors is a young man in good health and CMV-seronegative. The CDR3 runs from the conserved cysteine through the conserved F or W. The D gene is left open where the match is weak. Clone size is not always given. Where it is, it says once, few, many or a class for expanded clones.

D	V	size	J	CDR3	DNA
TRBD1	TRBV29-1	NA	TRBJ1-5	CSVDGGQGNQPQHF	TGCAGCGTTGATGGGGGACAGGGAAATCAGCCCCAGCATTTT
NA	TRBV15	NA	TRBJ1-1	CATGTAGNTEAFF	TGTGCCACCGGGACTGCGGGGAACACTGAAGCTTTCTTT
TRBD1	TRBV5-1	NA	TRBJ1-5	CASSDGADRDSQPQHF	TGCGCCAGCAGCGACGGGGCCGACAGGGATTCTCAGCCCCAGCATTTT
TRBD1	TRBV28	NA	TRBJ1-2	CASSIPRGRGDGYTF	TGTGCCAGCAGCATACCCAGGGGGCGCGGTGATGGCTACACCTTC
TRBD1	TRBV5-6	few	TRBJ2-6	CASSQPGQDGANVLTF	TGTGCCAGCAGCCAACCGGGACAGGATGGGGCCAACGTCCTGACTTTC
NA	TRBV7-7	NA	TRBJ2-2	CASSQRGTGELFF	TGTGCTAGCAGTCAAAGGGGGACCGGGGAGCTGTTTTTT
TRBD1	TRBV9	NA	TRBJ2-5	CASSGTGGETQYF	TGTGCCAGCAGCGGAACAGGGGGAGAGACCCAGTACTTC
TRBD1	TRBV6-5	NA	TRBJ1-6	CASSYRQGDSPLHF	TGTGCCAGCAGTTACCGGCAGGGGGATTCACCCCTCCACTTT
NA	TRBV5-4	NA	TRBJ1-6	CASSSGRGVTPLHF	TGTGCCAGCAGCAGTGGGAGGGGCGTGACACCCCTCCACTTT
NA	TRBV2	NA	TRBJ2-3	CASKANLADTQYF	TGTGCCAGCAAGGCAAATCTAGCCGATACGCAGTATTTT